A single sample gave rise to the 30 T cell receptor beta chains below, sequenced in a study of Ad26.COV2.S vaccination and SARS-CoV-2 variants. Some clones are missing from TCRdb's copy, which holds only in-frame ones; the method was immunoSEQ multiplex PCR. The table has fewer than 100,000 clones, more than 70% seen once. The sequencing here drew on peripheral blood, taken after recovery from COVID-19. Receptors originate from a human donor who had recovered from COVID-19.

This clone has a handful of counts. The V gene is TRBV25-1, the J gene TRBJ2-2; perhaps TRBD1 as D (6 bases). V dropped 7 bases and J dropped 0 bases, with 9 bases sitting between them. The CDR3 totals 14 residues. Germline V CDR1 and CDR2: MGHDK, SYGVNS. The CDR3 DNA follows: TGTGCCAGCACGGCAGGGGCGAACACCGGGGAGCTGTTTTTT. Amino acids: CASTAGANTGELFF.

The V call is TRBV27, the J call TRBJ2-3; D might be TRBD2 (5 bases). The CDR3 spans 12 residues. The germline V gene has CDR1 MNHEY and CDR2 SMNVEV (reference sequence). V was cut by 8 bases and J by 5 bases, with 11 bases left in between. The CDR3 sequence is CASSSGRDTQYF. In nucleotides, the CDR3 is TGTGCCAGCTCAAGCGGCAGAGATACGCAGTATTTT.

V gene TRBV2 combines with J gene TRBJ2-6; 9 positions match TRBD1. V lost 7 bases, J lost 1 base, and 8 bases stayed unmatched. Germline V gives CDR1 SNHLY, CDR2 FYNNEI. This CDR3 has 17 residues. The CDR3 sequence: CASNYRDRVSGANVLTF. The DNA of the CDR3 is TGTGCCAGCAACTACCGGGACAGGGTATCTGGGGCCAACGTCCTGACTTTC.

This clone was detected only a few times. The rearrangement links TRBV7-2 to TRBJ2-5; unclear D gene. Germline CDR1 and CDR2: SGHTA and FQGNSA. Trimming shortened V by 2 bases and J by 5 bases, and 6 bases separated the two germline ends. This CDR3 spans 12 amino acids. CDR3 region: CASSLRGETQYF. The CDR3 nucleotides read TGTGCCAGCAGCTTACGCGGTGAGACCCAGTACTTC.

V gene TRBV23-1 combines with J gene TRBJ1-2; D may be TRBD1 (5 bases). TRBV23-1 is marked as an open reading frame, function uncertain. V lost 6 bases and J lost 8, with 16 bases in between. CDR3 length: 13 amino acids. This chain's CDR3 is CASRWVRVRGYTF. The CDR3 DNA follows: TGCGCCAGCAGGTGGGTCAGGGTAAGGGGCTACACCTTC.

The rearrangement links TRBV7-8 to TRBJ2-2; TRBD1 is a possible D gene (6 bases). Germline V CDR1 and CDR2: SGHVS, FQNEAQ. The CDR3 runs to 15 residues. V lost 0 bases to trimming and J lost 1 base, with 6 bases between them. CDR3: CASSLARGNTGELFF. CDR3 DNA sequence: TGTGCCAGCAGCTTAGCCAGGGGGAACACCGGGGAGCTGTTTTTT.

The chain joins TRBV9 to TRBJ1-1; D perhaps matches TRBD1 (5 bases). V lost 4 bases, J lost 5 bases, and 9 bases lay in between. Germline V lookup: CDR1 SGDLS, CDR2 YYNGEE. The CDR3 consists of 12 residues. CDR3 residues: CASSSGSTEAFF. In DNA form, the CDR3 reads TGTGCCAGCAGCTCAGGGTCTACTGAAGCTTTCTTT.

This clone was seen a few times. The chain is built from TRBV11-2 and TRBJ1-2; TRBD1 is a possible D gene (5 bases). V gave up 7 bases and J gave up 3 bases, with 27 bases separating them. The CDR3 covers 18 residues. Germline CDR1 reads SGHAT; CDR2 reads FQNNGV. Here the CDR3 reads CASTHIAFFGGRYYGYTF. The CDR3 DNA follows: TGTGCCAGCACCCATATAGCCTTCTTTGGGGGAAGGTACTATGGCTACACCTTC. The whole variable domain, remainder taken from reference TRBV11-2 and TRBJ1-2, is EAGVAQSPRYKIIEKRQSVAFWCNPISGHATLYWYQQILGQGPKLLIQFQNNGVVDDSQLPKDRFSAERLKGVDSTLKIQPAKLEDSAVYLCASTHIAFFGGRYYGYTFGSGTRLTVV.

This clone was counted once. This chain joins TRBV19 and TRBJ1-2, with TRBD1 matching 7 bases. The CDR3 is 14 residues long. V dropped 9 bases and J dropped 1; count of bases not matched to a gene: 8. Germline CDR1 and CDR2: LNHDA and SQIVND (reference sequence). CDR3 residues: CASRRQGNNYGYTF. Here the CDR3 DNA reads TGTGCCAGCAGGCGACAGGGAAATAACTATGGCTACACCTTC.

The chain links TRBV4-2 to TRBJ2-1; TRBD1 is a possible D gene (5 bases). V was cut by 1 base and J by 4 bases, with 14 bases left in between. Germline CDR1 LGHNA, CDR2 YNFKEQ. The CDR3 runs 16 residues. DNA for the CDR3: TGTGCCAGCAGCCAAGTTCGTGGGGCAGCGTACAATGAGCAGTTCTTC. It translates to CASSQVRGAAYNEQFF.

V usage is TRBV11-2 and J usage is TRBJ2-7; no clear D. Between the trimmed V and J ends, which lost 3 bases and 0 bases, there was a span of 9 bases. This CDR3 region has 14 residues. Germline-derived CDR1 and CDR2 are SGHAT and FQNNGV. The DNA for the CDR3 is TGTGCCAGCAGCTTGAACGTCCCCTCCTACGAGCAGTACTTC. It is translated as CASSLNVPSYEQYF.

The sample holds a few counts of this clone. In DNA, the CDR3 is TGTGCCAGCAGCGTAGCTCATCAGGGGGGCACAGATACGCAGTATTTT. As protein: CASSVAHQGGTDTQYF. This chain connects TRBV9 to TRBJ2-3; TRBD1 agrees at 7 bases. Trimming removed 0 bases from V and 1 base from J; junction bases left unmatched: 5. Per the germline V gene, CDR1 is SGDLS and CDR2 is YYNGEE. The CDR3 covers 16 residues.

This rearrangement joins TRBV6-1 to TRBJ2-7; TRBD1 might be the D (5 bases). Germline V lookup: CDR1 MNHNS, CDR2 SASEGT. Trimming pared 3 bases from V and 3 bases from J, leaving 9 bases between. The CDR3 is 13 amino acids. The CDR3 region is CASSDDRLYEQYF. The DNA for the CDR3 is TGTGCCAGCAGTGATGACAGACTCTACGAGCAGTACTTC.

This sequence joins TRBV7-2 and TRBJ2-7; 11 nucleotides match TRBD2. Per the germline V gene, CDR1 is SGHTA and CDR2 is FQGNSA. The V gene end was trimmed by 7 bases and the J gene end by 4 bases; junction bases not matched to a gene: 6. The length of the CDR3 is 14 residues. The CDR3 DNA sequence: TGTGCCAGCACCTATAGCGGGAGGGGGTACGAGCAGTACTTC. Its protein is CASTYSGRGYEQYF.

The rearrangement joins TRBV28 to TRBJ1-3; TRBD1 matches 7 bases. In germline, CDR1 is MDHEN, CDR2 SYDVKM. V lost 6 bases, J lost 4 bases, and 6 bases stayed unmatched. The CDR3 runs 14 residues. CDR3 protein: CASRTTGVGNTIYF. The CDR3, as DNA: TGTGCCAGCAGAACTACAGGGGTAGGAAACACCATATATTTT. Filled out from reference TRBV28 and TRBJ1-3, the complete variable domain reads DVKVTQSSRYLVKRTGEKVFLECVQDMDHENMFWYRQDPGLGLRLIYFSYDVKMKEKGDIPEGYSVSREKKERFSLILESASTNQTSMYLCASRTTGVGNTIYFGEGSWLTVV.

CDR3 DNA: TGCGCCAGCAGGATCGGGACGGCCAACACCGGGGAGCTGTTTTTT. Its protein product is CASRIGTANTGELFF. The V call is TRBV5-1, the J call TRBJ2-2; tentatively, D is TRBD1 or TRBD2 (5 bases each). CDR1 and CDR2 (germline): SGHRS, YFSETQ. CDR3 length: 15 amino acids. V lost 5 bases, J lost 2 bases, and 13 bases lay in between.

The V and J genes are TRBV27 and TRBJ1-5; D is unclear. The V end lost 0 bases, the J end lost 11 bases, and 20 bases lay between the germline ends. CDR1 is MNHEY and CDR2 is SMNVEV in the germline V gene (reference sequence). The CDR3 spans 16 residues. CDR3 nucleotides: TGTGCCAGCAGTTTATCGATGCTTGTGCCTCTTTGGGCCCAGCATTTT. It codes for CASSLSMLVPLWAQHF.

The CDR3 loop reads CASGVRGNPTEAFF. The CDR3 nucleotides are TGTGCCAGCGGCGTCAGGGGAAACCCCACTGAAGCTTTCTTT. V and J are TRBV6-5 and TRBJ1-1, with D maybe TRBD1 (6 bases). CDR3 length: 14 residues. Germline CDR1 MNHEY, CDR2 SVGAGI. V was clipped by 8 bases and J by 4 bases, with 17 bases between them.

This clone turned up a few times. Within the sample, other DNA sequences also encode this same CDR3. The chain recombines TRBV19 with TRBJ1-5; 12 bases are a match to TRBD1. CDR3 length equals 15 residues. The germline gives CDR1 LNHDA, CDR2 SQIVND (reference sequence). V shed 3 bases and J 6 bases; nucleotides not matched to a gene: 3. As DNA, the CDR3 is TGTGCCAGTAGTATCGGGACAGGGGGCGGTCAGCCCCAGCATTTT. Its translation is CASSIGTGGGQPQHF. Full variable domain (rest looked up from reference TRBV19 and TRBJ1-5): DGGITQSPKYLFRKEGQNVTLSCEQNLNHDAMYWYRQDPGQGLRLIYYSQIVNDFQKGDIAEGYSVSREKKESFPLTVTSAQKNPTAFYLCASSIGTGGGQPQHFGDGTRLSIL.

The chain joins TRBV28 to TRBJ2-3; D unresolved. This CDR3 has 10 residues. CDR1 is MDHEN and CDR2 is SYDVKM in the germline V gene. V lost 4 bases, J lost 7 bases, and 3 bases lay in between. The CDR3 protein is CASSSNTQYF. The CDR3 region has the DNA TGTGCCAGCAGTTCCAATACGCAGTATTTT.

In this sample, this clone turned up a few times. The chain carries TRBV19 and TRBJ2-7; 8 positions match TRBD1. With 6 bases clipped from V and 4 bases from J, the junction kept 5 bases outside the gene matches. The length of the CDR3 is 13 residues. CDR1 is LNHDA, CDR2 SQIVND, per germline (reference sequence). The CDR3 spells CASRRQGWYEQYF. CDR3 nucleotide sequence: TGTGCCAGTAGGCGACAGGGGTGGTACGAGCAGTACTTC.

The rearrangement uses TRBV5-1 and TRBJ2-5; 7 nucleotides match TRBD2. This CDR3 comprises 14 residues. From germline, CDR1 is SGHRS and CDR2 YFSETQ. Trimming removed 3 bases from V and 0 bases from J; junction bases left unmatched: 2. In nucleotides, the CDR3 is TGCGCCAGCAGCTCCGGGGGGTACCAAGAGACCCAGTACTTC. Protein: CASSSGGYQETQYF.

The rearrangement uses TRBV4-1 and TRBJ2-2, with 12 bases aligning to TRBD2. Germline loops: CDR1 MGHRA, CDR2 YSYEKL. The trim removed 4 bases at V and 3 bases at J, leaving 0 bases unmatched. The CDR3 runs 15 residues. The DNA for the CDR3 is TGCGCCAGCAGCCGACTAGCGGGAGACACCGGGGAGCTGTTTTTT. This encodes CASSRLAGDTGELFF.

The V call is TRBV9, the J call TRBJ2-3, with D perhaps matching TRBD1 (6 bases). CDR1 is SGDLS, CDR2 YYNGEE, per germline. Trimming removed 0 bases at V and 6 bases at J, with 11 bases between. This CDR3 region has 14 residues. This CDR3 reads CASSVGYRDDTQYF. The CDR3 coding sequence is TGTGCCAGCAGCGTAGGGTACAGGGATGATACGCAGTATTTT. The full variable domain, completed using reference TRBV9 and TRBJ2-3, is DSGVTQTPKHLITATGQRVTLRCSPRSGDLSVYWYQQSLDQGLQFLIQYYNGEERAKGNILERFSAQQFPDLHSELNLSSLELGDSALYFCASSVGYRDDTQYFGPGTRLTVL.

This clone has a handful of counts. This chain connects TRBV27 to TRBJ1-6; 8 bases match TRBD1. The trim removed 4 bases at V and 7 bases at J, leaving 9 bases unmatched. Looked up from germline, CDR1 is MNHEY and CDR2 is SMNVEV (reference sequence). The CDR3 has 16 residues. The CDR3 region is CASSSRTGGKNSPLHF. Written as DNA, the CDR3 is TGTGCCAGCAGTTCTCGCACAGGGGGTAAAAATTCACCCCTCCACTTT.

The rearrangement joins TRBV16 to TRBJ1-6; D may be TRBD1 (5 bases). This CDR3 comprises 13 residues. V lost 4 bases and J 7 bases, leaving 8 bases between the germline ends. The V gene's germline CDR1 is KGHSY and CDR2 FQNENV. CDR3 region: CASSRGRNSPLHF. CDR3 coding DNA: TGTGCCAGCAGCCGGGGACGAAATTCACCCCTCCACTTT.

The V gene is TRBV13, the J gene TRBJ2-7; 9 nucleotides line up with TRBD2. The V gene's germline CDR1 is PRHDT and CDR2 FYEKMQ (reference sequence). The junction had 8 bases not matched to a gene; V was cut back by 6 bases and J by 5 bases. CDR3 length: 14 amino acids. The CDR3, as DNA: TGTGCCAGCAGGGTACCGGGACTAGCTAACGAGCAGTACTTC. Residues: CASRVPGLANEQYF.

This rearrangement joins TRBV7-2 to TRBJ1-2; D unresolved. The CDR3 covers 15 residues. With 1 base removed from V and 10 bases from J, the gap between germline ends came to 19 bases. Germline V lookup: CDR1 SGHTA, CDR2 FQGNSA. The CDR3 nucleotides read TGTGCCAGCAGCTTAGGGGGTTCGGGTCGACTAGACTACACCTTC. This gives the protein CASSLGGSGRLDYTF. The complete variable domain, with remaining parts taken from reference TRBV7-2 and TRBJ1-2, reads GAGVSQSPSNKVTEKGKDVELRCDPISGHTALYWYRQSLGQGLEFLIYFQGNSAPDKSGLPSDRFSAERTGGSVSTLTIQRTQQEDSAVYLCASSLGGSGRLDYTFGSGTRLTVV.

The chain uses TRBV3-1 (or the pseudogene TRBV3-2) and TRBJ1-1; D unclear. CDR3 length: 13 residues. V was shortened by 1 base and J by 4 bases, with 7 bases between the two germline ends. Germline V lookup: CDR1 LGHDT, CDR2 YNNKEL (reference sequence). The CDR3 loop is CASSQVGSTEAFF. In DNA form, the CDR3 reads TGTGCCAGCAGCCAAGTAGGGAGCACTGAAGCTTTCTTT.

The V and J genes are TRBV13 and TRBJ2-1; no definite D call. This CDR3 has 14 residues. V shed 1 base and J shed 13 bases, with 17 bases lying between them. Per the germline V gene, CDR1 is PRHDT and CDR2 is FYEKMQ (reference sequence). This CDR3 is CASSLVGRTSHQFF. CDR3 in DNA: TGTGCCAGCAGCTTAGTGGGCAGGACCTCTCACCAGTTCTTC.